This T cell receptor beta chain came from a study of shared clonotypes between healthy human individuals. Germline CDR1 SEHNR, CDR2 FQNEAQ (reference sequence). Unmatched junction bases numbered 10, after V lost 4 bases and J lost 5 bases. The CDR3 has 15 amino acids. Assay used: immunoSEQ multiplex PCR; TCRdb lists only in-frame clones, some missing. The table shows about 2.4 million clones, with roughly nine tenths occurring only once. The chain has TRBV7-9 and TRBJ2-5; 7 bases are shared with TRBD1. This receptor was obtained from a man between 18 and 29 years old in good health. The sequencing sample was made of naive CD4+ T cells sorted from blood. As to subset: CD45RA+ positively selected. The CDR3 loop reads CASSSYRGVGETQYF. DNA for the CDR3: TGTGCCAGCAGCTCATACAGGGGAGTCGGCGAGACCCAGTACTTC.